Described below is a single T cell receptor (beta chain) sequence and its context. The data belong to a study of blood T cell repertoires in COVID-19. About the study: Samples representing acute and convalescent COVID-19 were sourced from the United States, Italy and Spain.

Trimming took 0 bases from V and 6 from J, leaving 12 bases between them. CDR1 and CDR2 (germline): MNHEY, SVGEGT. CDR3 length: 14 residues. The protocol was immunoSEQ multiplex PCR, while the TCRdb copy is restricted to in-frame clones and leaves out a portion. The sample carries approximately 150,000 clones, roughly nine tenths recorded once. The sequence was obtained from a human donor in a cohort sampled during active COVID-19. Sequencing was carried out using peripheral blood. The chain recombines TRBV6-2 or TRBV6-3 with TRBJ2-7; a possible D gene is TRBD1 (5 bases). The CDR3 nucleotides are TGTGCCAGCAGTTACTCGAATTTAAGGGGCGAGCAGTACTTC. Translating it yields CASSYSNLRGEQYF.